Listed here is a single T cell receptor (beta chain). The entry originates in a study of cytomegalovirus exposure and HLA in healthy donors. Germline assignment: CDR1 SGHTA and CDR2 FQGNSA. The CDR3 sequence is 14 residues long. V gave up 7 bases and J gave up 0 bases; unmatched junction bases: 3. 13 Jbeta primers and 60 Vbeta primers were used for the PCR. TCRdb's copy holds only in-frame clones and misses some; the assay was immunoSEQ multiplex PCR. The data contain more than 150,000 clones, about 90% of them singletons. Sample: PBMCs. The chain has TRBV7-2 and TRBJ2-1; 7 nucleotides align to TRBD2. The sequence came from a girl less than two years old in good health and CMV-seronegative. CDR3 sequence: CASKGGGSYNEQFF. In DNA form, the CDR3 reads TGTGCCAGCAAAGGCGGGGGCTCCTACAATGAGCAGTTCTTC.